Described below is a single T cell receptor beta chain sequence and its context. Some clones are missing from TCRdb's copy, which holds only in-frame ones; the method was immunoSEQ multiplex PCR. The sample contains around 300,000 clones, 89% of which appear only once. The record originates from a study of blood T cell repertoires in COVID-19. About the research overall: T cells, B-cell-depleted T cells, or PBMCs supplied cDNA or gDNA.

Trimming removed 5 bases at V and 1 base at J, with 11 bases between. This CDR3 has 14 amino acids. Germline V gene lookup returns CDR1 SEHNR and CDR2 FQNEAQ (reference sequence). J is TRBJ2-5 and V is TRBV7-9; tentatively, D is TRBD1 (5 bases). Sequenced sample: peripheral blood. The sequence was collected from a middle-aged woman who had recovered from COVID-19. For the CDR3, the DNA is TGTGCCAGCAGCAAAAGACAGACCCAAGAGACCCAGTACTTC. This gives the protein CASSKRQTQETQYF.